One TCR beta chain is described in this entry. Its specificity is unknown. The data were taken from a study of cytomegalovirus exposure and HLA in healthy donors. Notes on the study in general: Researchers reportedly found TCR beta sequences accurately predicted most subjects' HLA-A and HLA-B alleles. A link between a missense DCLRE1C variant and TCR beta V- and J-gene trimming emerged from a later analysis. Highly shared sequence variants in one cluster were likely a sequencing artifact.

Sampled while nominally healthy, donors likely had unrecorded immune exposures. Germline CDR1 is MDHEN and CDR2 is SYDVKM. The V gene end was trimmed by 5 bases and the J gene end by 2 bases; junction bases not matched to a gene: 1. This CDR3 has 14 amino acids. A multiplex PCR was run with 60 Vbeta primers and 13 Jbeta primers. Here immunoSEQ multiplex PCR was the method, and the copy in TCRdb shows in-frame clones only, minus some. The sample includes 100,000 to 150,000 clones, about 83% of them seen just once. This chain joins TRBV28 and TRBJ1-3; TRBD1 agrees at 9 bases. Sequences were obtained from PBMCs. The clonotype was recovered from a girl between 2 and 10 years old in good health and CMV-seronegative. DNA of the CDR3: TGTGCCAGCAGTAGACAGGGGGCTGGAAACACCATATATTTT. Translating gives CASSRQGAGNTIYF.